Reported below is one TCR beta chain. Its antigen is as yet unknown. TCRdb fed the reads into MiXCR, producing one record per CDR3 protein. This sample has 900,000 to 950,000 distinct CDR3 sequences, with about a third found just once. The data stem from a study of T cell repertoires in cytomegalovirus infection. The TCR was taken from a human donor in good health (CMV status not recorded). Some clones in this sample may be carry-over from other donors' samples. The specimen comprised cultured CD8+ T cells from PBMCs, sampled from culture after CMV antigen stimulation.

CDR3 DNA: TGTGCCAGCAGCGTACTCTCACACTATGGCTACACCTTC. It is translated as CASSVLSHYGYTF. This sequence joins TRBV9 and TRBJ1-2; D remains unclear. Germline V gene data show CDR1 as SGDLS and CDR2 as YYNGEE. Trimming stripped 1 base from V and 3 bases from J, with 7 bases between. This CDR3 is built from 13 residues.